The present entry profiles one T cell receptor (beta chain) with its context. The data stem from a study of blood T cell repertoires in COVID-19. Study in general: The United States, Italy and Spain were the sources of the acute and convalescent COVID-19 samples. T cells, B-cell-depleted T cells, or PBMCs supplied cDNA or gDNA.

Original handling: Nucleated cell number was recorded as an estimate derived from reference gene primer amplification. Repertoires were generated with immunoSEQ multiplex PCR, while TCRdb's copy carries only in-frame clones and drops some. V, J and clone size reflect that table, while D and trimming were determined from the DNA. The sample shows about 35,000 clones, about 89% of them seen only once. This CDR3 has 15 amino acids. Unmatched junction bases numbered 6, after V lost 2 bases and J lost 5 bases. CDR1 and CDR2 (germline): MNHEY, SVGAGI. The clonotype originates from a man aged 45 to 65 with active COVID-19. The sequencing sample was made of peripheral blood. The chain employs TRBV6-5 and TRBJ2-3; 8 positions match TRBD1. The CDR3 nucleotides read TGTGCCAGCAGTTACACCGAGGGACAGGTAGATACGCAGTATTTT. It specifies CASSYTEGQVDTQYF.